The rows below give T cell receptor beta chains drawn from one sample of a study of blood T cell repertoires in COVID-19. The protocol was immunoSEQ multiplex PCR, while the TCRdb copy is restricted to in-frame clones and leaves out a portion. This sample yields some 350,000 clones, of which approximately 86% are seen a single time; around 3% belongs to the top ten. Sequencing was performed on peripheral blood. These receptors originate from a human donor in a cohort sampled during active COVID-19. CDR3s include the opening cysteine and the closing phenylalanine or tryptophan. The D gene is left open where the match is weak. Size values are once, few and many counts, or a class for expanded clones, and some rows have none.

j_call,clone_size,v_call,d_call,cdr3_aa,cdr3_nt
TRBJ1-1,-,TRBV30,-,CAWSPKGSGTTEAFF,TGTGCCTGGAGCCCCAAGGGGTCGGGCACCACTGAAGCTTTCTTT
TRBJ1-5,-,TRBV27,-,CASRLYSNQPQHF,TGTGCCAGCAGACTTTATAGCAATCAGCCCCAGCATTTT
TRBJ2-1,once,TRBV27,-,CASSGLPPSYNEQFF,TGTGCCAGCAGTGGACTTCCTCCTTCCTACAATGAGCAGTTCTTC
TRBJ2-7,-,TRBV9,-,CASSVAVTSEQYF,TGTGCCAGCAGCGTAGCTGTAACTTCCGAGCAGTACTTC
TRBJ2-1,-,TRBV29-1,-,CSVRGYNEQFF,TGCAGCGTTCGGGGTTACAATGAGCAGTTCTTC
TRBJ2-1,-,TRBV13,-,CATATGQDYNEQFF,TGTGCCACCGCCACCGGACAAGACTACAATGAGCAGTTCTTC
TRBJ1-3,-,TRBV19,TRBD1,CASSTGAGNTIYF,TGTGCCAGTTCGACAGGGGCTGGAAACACCATATATTTT
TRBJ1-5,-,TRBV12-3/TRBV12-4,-,CASSDRGHQPQHF,TGTGCCAGCAGTGACCGAGGGCATCAGCCCCAGCATTTT
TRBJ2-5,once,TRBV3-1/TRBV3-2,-,CASSQDATEGDQYF,TGTGCCAGCAGCCAAGATGCGACTGAAGGGGACCAGTACTTC
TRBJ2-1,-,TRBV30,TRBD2,CALDSGGLAQIRENEQFF,TGTGCCCTGGACAGTGGCGGACTAGCCCAAATTAGGGAGAATGAGCAGTTCTTC
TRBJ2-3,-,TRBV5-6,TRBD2,CASSLFIGGVPKGGHTQYF,TGTGCCAGCAGCTTGTTTATTGGGGGGGTCCCCAAAGGAGGCCATACGCAGTATTTT
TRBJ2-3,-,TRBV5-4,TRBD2,CASSLAGSGSGTQYF,TGTGCCAGCAGCTTGGCCGGTAGCGGGAGTGGTACGCAGTATTTT
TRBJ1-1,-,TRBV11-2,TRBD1,CASSRDRVNTEAFF,TGTGCCAGCAGCCGCGACAGGGTGAACACTGAAGCTTTCTTT
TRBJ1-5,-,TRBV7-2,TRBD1,CASSLGTGGGQPQHF,TGTGCCAGCAGCTTAGGGACAGGGGGTGGTCAGCCCCAGCATTTT
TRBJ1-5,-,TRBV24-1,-,CATSDSSNQPQHF,TGTGCCACCAGTGACAGTAGCAATCAGCCCCAGCATTTT
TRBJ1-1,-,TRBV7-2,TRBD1,CASIIGDRGNTEAFF,TGTGCCAGCATCATAGGAGACAGGGGGAACACTGAAGCTTTCTTT
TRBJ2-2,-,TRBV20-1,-,CSASLGGELFF,TGCAGTGCTAGCCTCGGCGGGGAGCTGTTTTTT
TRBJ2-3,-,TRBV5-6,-,CASSPNSLGVILHTQYF,TGTGCCAGCAGCCCTAATAGCCTAGGGGTTATCCTCCATACGCAGTATTTT
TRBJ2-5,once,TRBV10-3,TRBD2,CAISEQRGAGPGETQYF,TGTGCCATCAGTGAGCAGCGGGGGGCGGGCCCGGGAGAGACCCAGTACTTC
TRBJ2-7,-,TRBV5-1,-,CASSHPSYEQYF,TGCGCCAGCAGCCACCCCAGCTACGAGCAGTACTTC
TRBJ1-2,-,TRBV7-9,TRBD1,CASSFGQGAGGYTF,TGTGCCAGCAGCTTCGGACAGGGGGCCGGTGGCTACACCTTC
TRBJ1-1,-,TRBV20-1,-,CSASIRGGTEAFF,TGCAGTGCTAGTATCCGGGGGGGGACTGAAGCTTTCTTT
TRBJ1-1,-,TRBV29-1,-,CSVEDLTGNTEAFF,TGCAGCGTTGAAGACCTGACAGGGAACACTGAAGCTTTCTTT
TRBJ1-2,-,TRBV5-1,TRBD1,CASTPTGEYGYTF,TGCGCCAGCACCCCGACAGGGGAGTATGGCTACACCTTC
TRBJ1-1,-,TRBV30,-,CAWSGGDPGDLTEAFF,TGTGCCTGGAGTGGGGGGGACCCGGGCGACCTCACTGAAGCTTTCTTT
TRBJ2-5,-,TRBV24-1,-,CATSDGWAETQYF,TGTGCCACCAGTGATGGGTGGGCGGAGACCCAGTACTTC
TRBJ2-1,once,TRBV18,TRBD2,CASSRGGDYNEQFF,TGTGCCAGCTCACGCGGGGGGGACTACAATGAGCAGTTCTTC
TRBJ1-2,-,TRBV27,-,CASSFSVSNYGYTF,TGTGCCAGCAGTTTTTCGGTCTCTAACTATGGCTACACCTTC
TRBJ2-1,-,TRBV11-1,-,CASSLAPYAGGAYNEQFF,TGTGCCAGCAGCTTAGCGCCGTACGCAGGAGGGGCTTACAATGAGCAGTTCTTC
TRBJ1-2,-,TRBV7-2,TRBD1,CASSSQGVAFSYGYTF,TGTGCCAGCAGCTCACAGGGGGTTGCCTTTTCCTATGGCTACACCTTC
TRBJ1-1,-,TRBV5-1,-,CASSLSRVRTEAFF,TGCGCCAGCAGCTTAAGCAGGGTTAGGACTGAAGCTTTCTTT
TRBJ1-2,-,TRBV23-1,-,CASSLVPVDYGYTF,TGCGCCAGCAGTCTGGTGCCAGTTGACTATGGCTACACCTTC
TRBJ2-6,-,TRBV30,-,CAWSLRVTGANVLTF,TGTGCCTGGTCTTTACGGGTCACTGGGGCCAACGTCCTGACTTTC
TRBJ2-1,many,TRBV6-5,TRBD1,CASSRTSGGTEQFF,TGTGCCAGCAGTCGAACTTCAGGGGGCACGGAGCAGTTCTTC
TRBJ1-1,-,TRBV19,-,CASSIVTGEAFF,TGTGCCAGTAGTATAGTTACGGGTGAAGCTTTCTTT
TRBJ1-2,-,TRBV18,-,CASSPPGGYGYTF,TGTGCCAGCTCACCCCCGGGAGGCTATGGCTACACCTTC
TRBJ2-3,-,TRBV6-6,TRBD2,CASSLAGEIGTDTQYF,TGTGCCAGCAGTCTAGCGGGAGAAATAGGGACAGATACGCAGTATTTT
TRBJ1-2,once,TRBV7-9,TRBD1,CASSHQGGTGVERTF,TGTGCCAGCAGCCACCAAGGAGGGACAGGGGTAGAGCGCACCTTC
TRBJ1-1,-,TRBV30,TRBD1,CAWLGQPGTEAFF,TGTGCCTGGTTGGGACAGCCGGGGACTGAAGCTTTCTTT
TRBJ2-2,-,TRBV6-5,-,CASSYRQKNTGELFF,TGTGCCAGCAGTTACAGACAGAAAAACACCGGGGAGCTGTTTTTT
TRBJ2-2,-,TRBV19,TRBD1,CASRRTGGTNTGELFF,TGTGCCAGCAGGCGGACAGGGGGCACGAACACCGGGGAGCTGTTTTTT
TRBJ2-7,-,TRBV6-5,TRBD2,CASSLTGTSNHEQYF,TGTGCCAGCAGTTTAACCGGGACTAGCAACCACGAGCAGTACTTC
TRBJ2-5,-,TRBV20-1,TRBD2,CSASTQAGVYQETQYF,TGCAGTGCTAGTACCCAAGCGGGGGTGTACCAAGAGACCCAGTACTTC
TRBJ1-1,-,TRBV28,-,CASSPGGNTEAFF,TGTGCCAGCAGCCCCGGCGGGAACACTGAAGCTTTCTTT
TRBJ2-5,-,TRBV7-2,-,CASSKAGQETQYF,TGTGCCAGCAGCAAAGCTGGTCAAGAGACCCAGTACTTC
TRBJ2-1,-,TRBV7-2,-,CASSLAPREHPNEQFF,TGTGCCAGCAGCTTAGCACCCCGGGAACACCCCAATGAGCAGTTCTTC
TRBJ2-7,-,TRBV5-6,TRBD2,CASSHPPGTSGYEQYF,TGTGCCAGCAGCCATCCCCCCGGGACTAGCGGCTACGAGCAGTACTTC
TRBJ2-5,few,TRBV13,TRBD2,CASSPMTSGGQETQYF,TGTGCCAGCAGCCCAATGACTAGCGGGGGCCAAGAGACCCAGTACTTC
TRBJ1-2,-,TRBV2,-,CASTQGMGYYGYTF,TGTGCCAGCACTCAGGGTATGGGGTACTATGGCTACACCTTC
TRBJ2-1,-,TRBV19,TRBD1,CASSTTLQGKGQFF,TGTGCCAGTAGTACTACCCTACAGGGGAAGGGGCAGTTCTTC
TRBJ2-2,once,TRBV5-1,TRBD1,CASSLDVGQGDTGELFF,TGCGCCAGCAGCTTGGATGTGGGACAGGGGGACACCGGGGAGCTGTTTTTT
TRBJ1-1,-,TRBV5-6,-,CASSPTLANTEAFF,TGTGCCAGCAGCCCAACATTGGCGAACACTGAAGCTTTCTTT
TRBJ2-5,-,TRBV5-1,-,CASSLGRVKSLATTQYF,TGCGCCAGCAGCTTGGGGCGGGTGAAGTCACTAGCCACTACCCAGTACTTC
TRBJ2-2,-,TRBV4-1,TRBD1,CASSQKSPGTGVSGELFF,TGCGCCAGCAGCCAAAAAAGTCCCGGGACAGGGGTGAGCGGGGAGCTGTTTTTT